These T cell receptor beta chains were read from a single sample in a study of radiotherapy plus CTLA-4 blockade in lung cancer. TCRdb's copy holds only in-frame clones and misses some; the assay was immunoSEQ multiplex PCR. The table records roughly 98,000 clones, over 75% of them present only once. Sequences were derived from peripheral blood, sampled from a patient treated with radiotherapy plus ipilimumab. These TCRs come from a human donor with non-small cell lung cancer that progressed on radiotherapy plus ipilimumab. Both conserved end residues are trimmed from each CDR3. Fields, in order: V gene, clone size, J gene, CDR3 protein. Only some rows state a clone size, as once, few, many or a class for expanded clones.

>TRBV7-9|-|TRBJ2-7
ASSLFVGEQY
>TRBV9|-|TRBJ2-2
ASSVWSQANTGELF
>TRBV10-3|-|TRBJ2-2
AISDRQGARTGELF
>TRBV7-2|-|TRBJ2-7
ASSLPGTYEQY
>TRBV27|few|TRBJ1-4
ASSVGTVREKLF
>TRBV27|-|TRBJ1-2
ASTLEEVPNYGYT
>TRBV27|few|TRBJ2-1
ASRSPGLGPYNEQF
>TRBV6-1|-|TRBJ1-5
ASSGTGGYNQPQH
>TRBV9|-|TRBJ2-5
ASSAEGGRPQETQY
>TRBV7-2|-|TRBJ1-6
ASSPQGQLNSPLH
>TRBV4-3|-|TRBJ2-3
ASSQDLIRTSGSQY
>TRBV6-5|-|TRBJ2-7
ASSYYATTSTYEQY
>TRBV28|-|TRBJ1-5
ASSLFGTGANQPQH
>TRBV9|-|TRBJ1-5
ASSEGGRDNQPQH
>TRBV4-1|once|TRBJ2-7
ASSQDRGYEQY
>TRBV18|-|TRBJ2-2
ASSPITGELF
>TRBV27|few|TRBJ2-7
ASSFRSYEQY
>TRBV5-6|-|TRBJ2-1
ASSLEVVSYNEQF
>TRBV6-6|few|TRBJ2-7
ASSSPDRADYEQY
>TRBV7-2|-|TRBJ2-5
ASSPGTPQETQY
>TRBV11-2|few|TRBJ1-1
ASSLEQLSTEAF
>TRBV12-5|-|TRBJ2-1
ASGPPLQIGGYQF
>TRBV7-6|-|TRBJ2-1
ASSFSRLGNEQF
>TRBV18|few|TRBJ2-2
ASSPRKAGTGELF
>TRBV5-6|-|TRBJ1-2
ASSLGQGGANYGYT
>TRBV7-9|-|TRBJ2-1
ASSPTGVYNEQF
>TRBV19|few|TRBJ2-2
ASSLGLGNHRELF
>TRBV21-1|-|TRBJ1-1
ASSRYRGRTEAF
>TRBV19|-|TRBJ1-5
ASKRQGGQPQH
>TRBV2|once|TRBJ2-1
ASSDQDRGQYNEQF
>TRBV5-3|-|TRBJ1-1
ARSSWSLSTEAF
>TRBV11-2|-|TRBJ2-7
ASSFSSRDEQY
>TRBV9|-|TRBJ1-3
ASSVVAGGSSGNTIY
>TRBV14|-|TRBJ2-6
ASSPMGDRFSGANVLT
>TRBV9|-|TRBJ2-4
ASSIGGLAKNIQY
>TRBV9|once|TRBJ1-1
ASGPRASNTEAF
>TRBV5-1|-|TRBJ2-7
ASSLTSAYEQY
>TRBV6-6|-|TRBJ1-5
ATLQGNQPQH
>TRBV2|-|TRBJ1-2
ASSEAGGFNYGYT
>TRBV2|-|TRBJ1-5
ASSRTGEVYQPQH